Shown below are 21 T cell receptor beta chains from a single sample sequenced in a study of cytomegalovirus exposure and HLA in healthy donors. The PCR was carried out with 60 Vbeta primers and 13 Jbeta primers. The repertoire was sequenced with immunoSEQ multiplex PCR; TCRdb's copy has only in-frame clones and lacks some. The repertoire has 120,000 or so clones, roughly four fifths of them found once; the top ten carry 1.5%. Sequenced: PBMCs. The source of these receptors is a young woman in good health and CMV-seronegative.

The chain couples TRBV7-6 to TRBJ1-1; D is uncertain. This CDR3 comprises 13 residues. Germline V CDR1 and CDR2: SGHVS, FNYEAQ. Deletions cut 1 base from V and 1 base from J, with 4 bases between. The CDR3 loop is CASSLVANTEAFF. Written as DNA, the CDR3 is TGTGCCAGCAGCTTAGTAGCGAACACTGAAGCTTTCTTT. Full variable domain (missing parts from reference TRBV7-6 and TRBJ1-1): GAGVSQSPRYKVTKRGQDVALRCDPISGHVSLYWYRQALGQGPEFLTYFNYEAQQDKSGLPNDRFSAERPEGSISTLTIQRTEQRDSAMYRCASSLVANTEAFFGQGTRLTVV.

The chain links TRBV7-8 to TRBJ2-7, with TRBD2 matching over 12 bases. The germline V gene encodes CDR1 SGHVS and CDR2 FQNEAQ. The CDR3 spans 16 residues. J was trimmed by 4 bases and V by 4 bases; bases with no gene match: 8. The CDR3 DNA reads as TGTGCCAGCAGCTCGTGGACTAGCGGGATATTTTACGAGCAGTACTTC. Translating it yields CASSSWTSGIFYEQYF.

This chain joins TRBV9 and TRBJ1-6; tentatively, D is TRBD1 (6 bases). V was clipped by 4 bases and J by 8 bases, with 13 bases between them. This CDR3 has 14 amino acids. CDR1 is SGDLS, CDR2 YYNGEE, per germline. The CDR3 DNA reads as TGTGCCAGCAGCACTGGGACACTCTATTCACCCCTCCACTTT. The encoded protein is CASSTGTLYSPLHF.

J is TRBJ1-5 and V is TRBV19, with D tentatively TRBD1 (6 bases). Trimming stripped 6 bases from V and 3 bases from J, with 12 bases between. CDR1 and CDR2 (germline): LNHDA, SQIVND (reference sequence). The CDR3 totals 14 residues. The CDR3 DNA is TGTGCCAGTAGATATGGACAGAACAATCAGCCCCAGCATTTT. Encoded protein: CASRYGQNNQPQHF.

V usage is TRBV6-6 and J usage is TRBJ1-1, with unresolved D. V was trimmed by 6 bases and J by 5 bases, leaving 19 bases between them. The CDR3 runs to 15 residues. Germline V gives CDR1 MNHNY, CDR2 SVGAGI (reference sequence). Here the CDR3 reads CASSPGRRTRTEAFF. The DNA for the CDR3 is TGTGCCAGCAGCCCTGGACGGAGGACGAGGACTGAAGCTTTCTTT.

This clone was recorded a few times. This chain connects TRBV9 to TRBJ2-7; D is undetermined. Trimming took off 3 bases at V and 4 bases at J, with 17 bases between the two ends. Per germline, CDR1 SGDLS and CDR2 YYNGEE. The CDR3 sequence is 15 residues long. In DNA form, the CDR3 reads TGTGCCAGCAGCGCGAATCCGTTTCTAGGATACGAGCAGTACTTC. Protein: CASSANPFLGYEQYF.

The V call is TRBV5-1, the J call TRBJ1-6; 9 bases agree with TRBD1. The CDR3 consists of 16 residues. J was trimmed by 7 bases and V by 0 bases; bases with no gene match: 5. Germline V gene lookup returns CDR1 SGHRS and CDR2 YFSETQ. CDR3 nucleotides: TGCGCCAGCAGCTTGGGTTCCGGACAGGGGAATTCACCCCTCCACTTT. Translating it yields CASSLGSGQGNSPLHF. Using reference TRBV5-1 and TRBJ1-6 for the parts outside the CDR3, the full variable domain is KAGVTQTPRYLIKTRGQQVTLSCSPISGHRSVSWYQQTPGQGLQFLFEYFSETQRNKGNFPGRFSGRQFSNSRSEMNVSTLELGDSALYLCASSLGSGQGNSPLHFGNGTRLTVT.

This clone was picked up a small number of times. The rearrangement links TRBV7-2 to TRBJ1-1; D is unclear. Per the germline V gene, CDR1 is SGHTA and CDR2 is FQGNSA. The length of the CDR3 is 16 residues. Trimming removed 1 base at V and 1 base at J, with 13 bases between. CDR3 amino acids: CASSLVVPRGNTEAFF. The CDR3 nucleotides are TGTGCCAGCAGCTTAGTAGTTCCCCGGGGGAACACTGAAGCTTTCTTT. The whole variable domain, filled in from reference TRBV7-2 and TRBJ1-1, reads GAGVSQSPSNKVTEKGKDVELRCDPISGHTALYWYRQSLGQGLEFLIYFQGNSAPDKSGLPSDRFSAERTGGSVSTLTIQRTQQEDSAVYLCASSLVVPRGNTEAFFGQGTRLTVV.

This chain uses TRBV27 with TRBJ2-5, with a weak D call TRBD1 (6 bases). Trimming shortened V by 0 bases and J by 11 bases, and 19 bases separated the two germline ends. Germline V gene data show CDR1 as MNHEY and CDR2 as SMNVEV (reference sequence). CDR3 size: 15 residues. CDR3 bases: TGTGCCAGCAGTTTATCGGCAGGGGCAGGTAGGGAGCAGTACTTC. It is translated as CASSLSAGAGREQYF.

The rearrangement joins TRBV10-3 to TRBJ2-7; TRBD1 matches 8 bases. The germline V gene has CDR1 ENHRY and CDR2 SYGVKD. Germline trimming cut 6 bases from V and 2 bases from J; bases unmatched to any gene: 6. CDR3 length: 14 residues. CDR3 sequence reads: CAIRARGLTYEQYF. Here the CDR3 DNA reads TGTGCCATCAGAGCCAGGGGGCTGACCTACGAGCAGTACTTC.

CDR3 DNA: TGTGCCAGCTCACCAGCGGTAACAGGGGTTGGGGCCAACGTCCTGACTTTC. It codes for CASSPAVTGVGANVLTF. The rearrangement joins TRBV18 to TRBJ2-6; TRBD1 matches 7 bases. The CDR3 is 17 amino acids. Trimming at V came to 2 bases and at J to 3 bases, leaving 7 bases not matched to a gene. Germline V gene lookup returns CDR1 KGHSH and CDR2 LQKENI.

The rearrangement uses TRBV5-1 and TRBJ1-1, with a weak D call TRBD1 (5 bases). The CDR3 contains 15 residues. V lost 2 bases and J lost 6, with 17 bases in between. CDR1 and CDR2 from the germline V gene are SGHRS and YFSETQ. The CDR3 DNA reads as TGCGCCAGCAGCTTATTCGGGGGGGATCAGGCTGAAGCTTTCTTT. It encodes CASSLFGGDQAEAFF.

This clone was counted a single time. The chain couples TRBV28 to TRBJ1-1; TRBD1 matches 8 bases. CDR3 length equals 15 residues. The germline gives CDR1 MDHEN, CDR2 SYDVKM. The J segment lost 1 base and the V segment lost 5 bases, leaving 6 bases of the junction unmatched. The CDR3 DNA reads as TGTGCCAGCAGTCTCTTAGACAGGGGGAACACTGAAGCTTTCTTT. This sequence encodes CASSLLDRGNTEAFF. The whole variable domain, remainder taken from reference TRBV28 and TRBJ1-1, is DVKVTQSSRYLVKRTGEKVFLECVQDMDHENMFWYRQDPGLGLRLIYFSYDVKMKEKGDIPEGYSVSREKKERFSLILESASTNQTSMYLCASSLLDRGNTEAFFGQGTRLTVV.

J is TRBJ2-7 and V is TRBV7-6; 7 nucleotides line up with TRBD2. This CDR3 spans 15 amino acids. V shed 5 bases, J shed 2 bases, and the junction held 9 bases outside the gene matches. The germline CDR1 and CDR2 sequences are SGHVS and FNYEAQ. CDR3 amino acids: CASSPGGLDTYEQYF. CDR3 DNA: TGTGCCAGCAGCCCCGGAGGACTAGACACCTACGAGCAGTACTTC. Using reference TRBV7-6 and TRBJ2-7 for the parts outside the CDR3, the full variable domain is GAGVSQSPRYKVTKRGQDVALRCDPISGHVSLYWYRQALGQGPEFLTYFNYEAQQDKSGLPNDRFSAERPEGSISTLTIQRTEQRDSAMYRCASSPGGLDTYEQYFGPGTRLTVT.

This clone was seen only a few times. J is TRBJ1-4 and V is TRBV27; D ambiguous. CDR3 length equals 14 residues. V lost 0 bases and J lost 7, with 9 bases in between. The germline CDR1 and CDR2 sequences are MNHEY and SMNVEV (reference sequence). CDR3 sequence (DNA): TGTGCCAGCAGTTTATCCCTTACGGGTGAAAAACTGTTTTTT. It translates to CASSLSLTGEKLFF.

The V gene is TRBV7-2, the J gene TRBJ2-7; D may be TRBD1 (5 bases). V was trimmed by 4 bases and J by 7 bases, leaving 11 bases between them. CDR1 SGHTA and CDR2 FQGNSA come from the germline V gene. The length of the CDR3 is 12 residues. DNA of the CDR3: TGTGCCAGCAGCTCGACAGTGCCAGAGCAGTACTTC. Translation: CASSSTVPEQYF.

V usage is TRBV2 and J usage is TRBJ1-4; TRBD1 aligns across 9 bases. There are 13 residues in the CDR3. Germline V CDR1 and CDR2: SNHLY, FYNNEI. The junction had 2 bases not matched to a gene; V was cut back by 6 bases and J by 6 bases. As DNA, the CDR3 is TGTGCCAGCAGGACAGGGGGGGATGAAAAACTGTTTTTT. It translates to CASRTGGDEKLFF.

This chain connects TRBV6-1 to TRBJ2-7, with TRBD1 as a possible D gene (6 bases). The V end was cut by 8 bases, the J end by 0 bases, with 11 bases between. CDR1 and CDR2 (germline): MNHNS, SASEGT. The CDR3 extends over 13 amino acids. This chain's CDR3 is CASFRTDSYEQYF. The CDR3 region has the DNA TGTGCCAGCTTCCGGACAGACTCCTACGAGCAGTACTTC.

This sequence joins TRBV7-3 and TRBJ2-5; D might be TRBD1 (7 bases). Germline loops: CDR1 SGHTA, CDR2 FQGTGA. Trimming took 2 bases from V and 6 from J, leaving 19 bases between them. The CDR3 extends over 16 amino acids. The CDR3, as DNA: TGTGCCAGCAGCTTAGGGTACTACAGGGGAGGACAGACCCAGTACTTC. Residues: CASSLGYYRGGQTQYF.

The CDR3 is CASSQDHPGFYEQYF. In DNA, the CDR3 is TGCGCCAGCAGCCAAGATCATCCGGGGTTCTACGAGCAGTACTTC. The chain links TRBV4-3 to TRBJ2-7; perhaps TRBD2 as D (5 bases). Trimming cost V 0 bases and J 3 bases, with 12 bases left between them. This CDR3 contains 15 residues. Germline V gene data show CDR1 as LGHNA and CDR2 as YSLEER.

The CDR3 here is CASSAMTGAPYGYTF. The CDR3 region has the DNA TGTGCCAGCAGTGCGATGACAGGGGCTCCCTATGGCTACACCTTC. V gene TRBV6-1 combines with J gene TRBJ1-2; the match to TRBD1 covers 8 bases. The CDR3 is 15 residues long. Germline trimming cut 4 bases from V and 4 bases from J; bases unmatched to any gene: 8. Germline V CDR1 and CDR2: MNHNS, SASEGT.